This TCR beta chain is drawn from a study of blood T cell repertoires in COVID-19. For the study at large: COVID-19 samples collected from the United States, Italy and Spain covered acute and convalescent phases. T cells, B-cell-depleted T cells, or PBMCs provided the cDNA or gDNA that served as material.

Per the original methods: Estimation of nucleated cell counts was performed using reference gene primer amplification. The repertoire was sequenced with immunoSEQ multiplex PCR; TCRdb's copy has only in-frame clones and lacks some. V and J calls and clone size are as listed in that table; D and trimming were resolved from the DNA. Of over 120,000 clones in the sample, over 85% were seen once. The sequence derives from a human donor in a cohort sampled during active COVID-19. Sequences were obtained from peripheral blood.

CDR3 region: CAWSTGQGNSPLHF. CDR3 nucleotide sequence: TGTGCCTGGAGCACGGGACAGGGAAATTCACCCCTCCACTTT. V usage is TRBV30 and J usage is TRBJ1-6, with 9 bases aligning to TRBD1. The junction had 4 bases not matched to a gene; V was cut back by 3 bases and J by 7 bases. The CDR3 extends over 14 amino acids. CDR1 and CDR2 (germline): GTSNPN, SVGIG (reference sequence).